The T cell receptor (beta chain) under discussion was sequenced for a study of blood T cell repertoires in COVID-19. Using immunoSEQ multiplex PCR, the repertoire was profiled, and TCRdb retains in-frame clones only, with some absent. The sample has 120,000 or so clones; 60% to 80% are singletons. Germline V lookup: CDR1 SGHRS, CDR2 YFSETQ. The CDR3 totals 14 residues. Losses at the gene ends were 4 bases for V and 5 bases for J; bases not matched to a gene: 3. The clonotype was recovered from a man aged 55 to 70 with acute or convalescent COVID-19. The rearrangement joins TRBV5-1 to TRBJ1-6, with 7 positions matching TRBD1. Sequenced material: peripheral blood. CDR3 residues: CASSVGTDNSPLHF. The CDR3 coding sequence is TGCGCCAGCAGCGTCGGGACAGATAATTCACCCCTCCACTTT.